This T cell receptor beta chain was identified during a study of T cells in localized non-small cell lung cancer. The CDR3 length is 13 residues. Trimming at V came to 5 bases and at J to 3 bases, leaving 5 bases not matched to a gene. CDR1 is GTSNPN and CDR2 is SVGIG in the germline V gene (reference sequence). Libraries were prepared by immunoSEQ multiplex PCR; TCRdb keeps only in-frame clonotypes and omits some of them. Found here are 45,000 or so clones, approximately 81% of them singletons; the top ten hold 15% to 20%. Turning to this clone: Antigen unknown.

Study-level results: Exceeding tumor, uninvolved adjacent lung had the highest T cell clonality. Heterogeneity within the tumor remains possible, as just one region underwent sequencing. Greater blood T cell density accompanied longer overall survival. Paired adjacent lung recovered a median around 52 of the top 100 tumor clones.

Sequenced material: peripheral blood mononuclear cells, taken before any cancer treatment. This sequence originates from a man aged 35 to 69 with stage III lung adenocarcinoma. The rearrangement joins TRBV30 to TRBJ2-7; 9 positions match TRBD2. The CDR3 loop reads CAWSASGVYEQYF. CDR3 DNA sequence: TGTGCCTGGTCGGCTAGCGGGGTCTACGAGCAGTACTTC.